This TCR beta chain stems from a study of beta chain features in type 1 diabetes. Notes on the study in general: Cells expressing TCR highly could be over-represented by cDNA sequencing. Junctions at VDJ sites from type 1 diabetes patients had fewer insertions and more deletions. In the patient group, naive, central memory and Treg TCRB repertoires seemed more alike than in the healthy donor group.

Expressed TCRB transcripts got sequenced, as all isolated RNA was reverse transcribed. Only in-frame clones appear in the TCRdb table, and some are missing; sequencing was by immunoSEQ multiplex PCR. The sample contains around 250,000 clones, roughly 70% of which appear only once. The CDR3 spans 15 residues. V was pared by 6 bases and J by 4 bases, with 4 bases of the junction left unmatched. Germline V gives CDR1 SGHTA, CDR2 FQGNSA. Comments on this clone: Its antigen remains unknown.

The sequencing input was naive CD4+ T cells from blood. The chain is built from TRBV7-2 and TRBJ2-1; TRBD2 matches at 12 bases. This clonotype was obtained from a man aged 25 to 40 in good health. The CDR3, as DNA: TGTGCCAGCAGGGGACTAGCGGGCCGATACAATGAGCAGTTCTTC. Translating it yields CASRGLAGRYNEQFF.